This TCR beta chain originates from a study of cytomegalovirus exposure and HLA in healthy donors. As to this clone: Its antigen is as yet unknown.

Study observations and caveats: TCR beta sequences numbering around 15,000 were associated with HLA alleles at 0.05 false discovery rate in a later analysis. Later analysis found that TCR beta chains associated with HLA were more clonally expanded than other, equally common chains. Per published accounts, TCR beta sequences correctly predicted the HLA-A and HLA-B alleles of most subjects. Later analysis identified a missense DCLRE1C variant that was linked to TCR beta V- and J-gene trimming.

CDR1 and CDR2 (germline): MNHEY, SMNVEV (reference sequence). The CDR3 loop spans 11 amino acids. The PCR used 60 Vbeta and 13 Jbeta primers. Clones were read by immunoSEQ multiplex PCR, and TCRdb kept only the in-frame ones, dropping some. The sample shows around 170,000 clones, around 73% of them seen only once. The chain couples TRBV27 to TRBJ2-5; no firm D call. With the DNA end fitting TRBJ2-7 better, the J assignment may be wrong. The material sequenced was PBMCs. This receptor was identified in a male donor in good health and CMV-seronegative. CDR3 DNA: TGTGCCAGCAGTTCTTACTACGAGCAGTACTTC. Its protein is CASSSYYEQYF.